These 11 T cell receptor beta chains were sequenced from one sample in a study of cytomegalovirus exposure and HLA in healthy donors. A multiplex PCR was run with 60 Vbeta primers and 13 Jbeta primers. Profiled with immunoSEQ multiplex PCR; TCRdb holds only in-frame clones, not every one. This repertoire shows more than 130,000 clones, just under 85% found once; its top ten account for roughly 4.5%. Sequencing was performed on PBMCs. The source is a man in his forties or fifties in good health and CMV-seropositive.

The chain uses TRBV30 and TRBJ2-7, with a tentative D call TRBD2 (5 bases). V gave up 0 bases and J gave up 4 bases, with 7 bases separating them. Germline lookup yields CDR1 GTSNPN and CDR2 SVGIG (reference sequence). This CDR3 spans 12 amino acids. As DNA, the CDR3 is TGTGCCTGGAGTGTAGAGGGTTACGAGCAGTACTTC. Its translation is CAWSVEGYEQYF.

The CDR3 sequence is CAWSGLAGETQYF. CDR3 DNA sequence: TGTGCCTGGAGTGGGCTAGCGGGAGAGACCCAGTACTTC. The chain is built from TRBV30 and TRBJ2-5; 8 bases map to TRBD2. The ends lost 1 base at V and 4 bases at J; junction bases unmatched: 2. Germline CDR1 reads GTSNPN; CDR2 reads SVGIG (reference sequence). The CDR3 sequence is 13 residues long.

The chain has TRBV7-9 and TRBJ1-2; the D is unclear. This CDR3 has 14 residues. Trimming left V 5 bases short and J 8 bases short, with 18 bases between. Germline V gene sequence: CDR1 SEHNR, CDR2 FQNEAQ (reference sequence). This CDR3 reads CASSRFSEKRGYTF. CDR3 nucleotides: TGTGCCAGCAGCCGCTTCAGCGAGAAGAGGGGCTACACCTTC.

The chain recombines TRBV5-8 with TRBJ1-5; D remains unclear. The V end was cut by 1 base, the J end by 3 bases, with 14 bases between. This CDR3 spans 16 amino acids. Germline V CDR1 and CDR2: SGHTS, YDEGEE. This chain's CDR3 is CASSLLGRNINQPQHF. CDR3 coding DNA: TGTGCCAGCAGCTTGTTGGGGAGAAACATCAATCAGCCCCAGCATTTT.

This chain uses TRBV4-3 with TRBJ2-3, with D possibly TRBD2 on 7 matching bases. CDR1 LGHNA and CDR2 YSLEER come from the germline V gene. V lost 4 bases, J lost 7 bases, and 18 bases lay in between. CDR3 length: 15 residues. The CDR3 loop is CASSPKGGGAYTQYF. The CDR3 nucleotides read TGCGCCAGCAGCCCCAAGGGAGGGGGGGCTTATACGCAGTATTTT.

This clone was seen more than once but under ten times. The sample has other DNA sequences that encode this CDR3 too. The CDR3 DNA sequence: TGTGCCAGCAGCGTCGGGACAGCTAGCACAGATACGCAGTATTTT. This translates into CASSVGTASTDTQYF. This chain uses TRBV9 with TRBJ2-3; 7 bases map to TRBD1. CDR1 and CDR2 from the germline V gene are SGDLS and YYNGEE. The CDR3 loop spans 15 amino acids. V lost 2 bases to trimming and J lost 0 bases; unmatched junction nucleotides: 3.

The chain uses TRBV6-5 and TRBJ2-1, with unresolved D. In germline, CDR1 is MNHEY, CDR2 SVGAGI. V gave up 7 bases and J gave up 0 bases, with 7 bases separating them. There are 13 residues in the CDR3. CDR3 amino acids: CASTVSSYNEQFF. In DNA form, the CDR3 reads TGTGCCAGCACGGTGAGCTCCTACAATGAGCAGTTCTTC.

This clone was picked up one time. V usage is TRBV19 and J usage is TRBJ2-5; 7 bases line up with TRBD2. V was clipped by 5 bases and J by 3 bases; unmatched bases: 12. CDR3 length: 16 residues. The V gene's germline CDR1 is LNHDA and CDR2 SQIVND (reference sequence). This CDR3 reads CASSAPGGRVKETQYF. CDR3 in DNA: TGTGCCAGTAGTGCCCCCGGCGGGAGAGTAAAAGAGACCCAGTACTTC.

The chain uses TRBV5-1 and TRBJ2-3; D may be TRBD2 (5 bases). V was trimmed by 2 bases and J by 6 bases, leaving 16 bases between them. The CDR3 runs 15 residues. The germline gives CDR1 SGHRS, CDR2 YFSETQ. The chain's CDR3 is CASSFPRAWGDTQYF. CDR3 nucleotide sequence: TGCGCCAGCAGCTTTCCGAGGGCCTGGGGTGATACGCAGTATTTT.

The chain combines TRBV5-6 with TRBJ2-3; D might be TRBD2 (6 bases). The germline V and J ends were trimmed by 2 bases and 5 bases, with 15 bases remaining between them. The CDR3 covers 15 residues. The germline V gene encodes CDR1 SGHDT and CDR2 YYEEEE. For the CDR3, the DNA is TGTGCCAGCAGCTTCGGGACTCTTTCGGGAGATACGCAGTATTTT. Protein sequence: CASSFGTLSGDTQYF.

This chain uses TRBV6-1 with TRBJ1-1; 8 bases are shared with TRBD1. V was clipped by 4 bases and J by 4 bases; unmatched bases: 5. The length of the CDR3 is 14 residues. The germline V gene has CDR1 MNHNS and CDR2 SASEGT. CDR3 amino acids: CASSGQGKGTEAFF. The CDR3 bases are TGTGCCAGCAGTGGACAGGGGAAGGGCACTGAAGCTTTCTTT.